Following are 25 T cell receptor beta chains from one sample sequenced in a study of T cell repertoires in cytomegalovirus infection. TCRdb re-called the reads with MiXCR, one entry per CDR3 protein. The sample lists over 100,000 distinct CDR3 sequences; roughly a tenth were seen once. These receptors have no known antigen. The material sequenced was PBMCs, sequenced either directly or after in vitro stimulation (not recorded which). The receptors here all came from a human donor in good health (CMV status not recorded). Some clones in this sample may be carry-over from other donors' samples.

CDR3 in amino acids: CSARYGNTGELFF. CDR3 DNA sequence: TGCAGTGCTAGATATGGGAACACCGGGGAGCTGTTTTTT. The chain couples TRBV20-1 to TRBJ2-2; D is ambiguous. V gave up 2 bases and J gave up 1 base, with 5 bases separating them. CDR1 and CDR2 (germline): DFQATT, SNEGSKA (reference sequence). The CDR3 contains 13 residues.

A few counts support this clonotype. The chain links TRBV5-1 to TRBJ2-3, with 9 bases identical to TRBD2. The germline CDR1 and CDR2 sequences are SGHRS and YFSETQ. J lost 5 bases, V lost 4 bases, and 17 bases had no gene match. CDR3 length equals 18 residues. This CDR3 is CASSPPVVRTSVKDTQYF. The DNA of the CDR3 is TGCGCCAGCAGCCCCCCTGTGGTGAGGACTAGCGTTAAAGATACGCAGTATTTT.

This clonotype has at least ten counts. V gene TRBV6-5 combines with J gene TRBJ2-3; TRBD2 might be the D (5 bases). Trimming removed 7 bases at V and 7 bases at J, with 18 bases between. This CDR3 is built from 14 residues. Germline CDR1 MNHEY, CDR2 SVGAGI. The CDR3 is CASTPERPMHTQYF. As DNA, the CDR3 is TGTGCCAGCACCCCCGAGCGGCCCATGCATACGCAGTATTTT.

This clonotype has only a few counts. The CDR3 is CATSRDDFLHQPQHF. The CDR3 DNA reads as TGTGCCACCAGCAGGGACGACTTCCTTCATCAGCCCCAGCATTTT. The chain is built from TRBV15 and TRBJ1-5; unclear D gene. The CDR3 contains 15 residues. V shed 3 bases and J shed 5 bases, with 14 bases lying between them. Germline V gene data show CDR1 as LNHNV and CDR2 as YYDKDF (reference sequence).

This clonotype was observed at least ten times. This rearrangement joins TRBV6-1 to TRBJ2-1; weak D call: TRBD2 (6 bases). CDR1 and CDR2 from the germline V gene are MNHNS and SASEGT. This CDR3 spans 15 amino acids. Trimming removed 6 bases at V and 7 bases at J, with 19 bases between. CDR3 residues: CASSHRGAGKNEQFF. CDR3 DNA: TGTGCCAGCAGCCACCGAGGAGCGGGTAAAAATGAGCAGTTCTTC.

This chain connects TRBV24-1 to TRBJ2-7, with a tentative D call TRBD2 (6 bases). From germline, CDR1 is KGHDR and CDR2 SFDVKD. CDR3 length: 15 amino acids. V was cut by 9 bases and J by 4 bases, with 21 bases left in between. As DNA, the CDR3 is TGTGCCACCTATCAACATCGGAGGGAACTGTACGAGCAGTACGTC. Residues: CATYQHRRELYEQYV.

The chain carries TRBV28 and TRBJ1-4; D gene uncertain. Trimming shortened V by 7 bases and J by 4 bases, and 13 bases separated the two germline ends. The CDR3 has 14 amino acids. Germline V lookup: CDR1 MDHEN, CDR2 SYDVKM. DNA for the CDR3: TGTGCCAGCACCTTAGGGTCTTTTAATGAAAAACTGTTTTTT. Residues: CASTLGSFNEKLFF.

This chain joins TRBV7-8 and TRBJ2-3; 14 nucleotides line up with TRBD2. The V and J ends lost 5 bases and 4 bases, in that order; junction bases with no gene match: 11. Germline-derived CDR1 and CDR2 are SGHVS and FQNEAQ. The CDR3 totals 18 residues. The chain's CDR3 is CASSKTSGRVPGADTQYF. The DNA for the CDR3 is TGTGCCAGCAGCAAGACTAGCGGGAGGGTACCAGGGGCAGATACGCAGTATTTT.

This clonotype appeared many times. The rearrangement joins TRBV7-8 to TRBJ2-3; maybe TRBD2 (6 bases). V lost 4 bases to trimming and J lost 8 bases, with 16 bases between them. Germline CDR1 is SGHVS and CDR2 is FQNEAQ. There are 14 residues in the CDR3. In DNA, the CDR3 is TGTGCCAGCAGCTCCCTCTTTATTAGCGGTACGCAGTATTTT. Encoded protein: CASSSLFISGTQYF.

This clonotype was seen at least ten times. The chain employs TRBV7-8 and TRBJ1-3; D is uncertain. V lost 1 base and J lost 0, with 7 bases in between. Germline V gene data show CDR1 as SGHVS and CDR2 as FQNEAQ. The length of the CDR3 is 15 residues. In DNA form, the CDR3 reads TGTGCCAGCAGCTTAGGTTCGGGCTCTGGAAACACCATATATTTT. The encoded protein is CASSLGSGSGNTIYF. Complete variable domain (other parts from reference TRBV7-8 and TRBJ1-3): GAGVSQSPRYKVAKRGQDVALRCDPISGHVSLFWYQQALGQGPEFLTYFQNEAQLDKSGLPSDRFFAERPEGSVSTLKIQRTQQEDSAVYLCASSLGSGSGNTIYFGEGSWLTVV.

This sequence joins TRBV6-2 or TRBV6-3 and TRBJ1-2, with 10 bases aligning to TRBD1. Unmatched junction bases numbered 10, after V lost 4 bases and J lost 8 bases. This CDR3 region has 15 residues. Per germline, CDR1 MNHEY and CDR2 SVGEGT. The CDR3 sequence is CASSSYPGTGEGYTF. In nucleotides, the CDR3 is TGTGCCAGCAGTTCATACCCCGGGACAGGGGAAGGCTACACCTTC.

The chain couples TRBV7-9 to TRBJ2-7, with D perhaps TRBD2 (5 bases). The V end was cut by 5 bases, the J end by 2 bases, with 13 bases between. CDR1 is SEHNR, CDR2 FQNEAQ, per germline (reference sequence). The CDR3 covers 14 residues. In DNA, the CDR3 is TGTGCCAGCAGCGAGGGTGGATGGACCTACGAGCAGTACTTC. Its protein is CASSEGGWTYEQYF.

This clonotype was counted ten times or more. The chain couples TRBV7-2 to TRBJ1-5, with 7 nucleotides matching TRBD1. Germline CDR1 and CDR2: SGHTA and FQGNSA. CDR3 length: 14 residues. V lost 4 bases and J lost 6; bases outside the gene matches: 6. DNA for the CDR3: TGTGCCAGCAGCTCCGACAGGGCTGGTCAGCCCCAGCATTTT. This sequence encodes CASSSDRAGQPQHF.

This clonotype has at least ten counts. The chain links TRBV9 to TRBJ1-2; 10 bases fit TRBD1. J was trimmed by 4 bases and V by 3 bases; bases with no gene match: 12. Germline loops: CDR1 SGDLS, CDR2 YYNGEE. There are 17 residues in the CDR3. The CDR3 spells CASSADRGRGFGYGYTF. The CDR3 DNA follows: TGTGCCAGCAGCGCCGACAGGGGGCGCGGGTTCGGCTATGGCTACACCTTC.

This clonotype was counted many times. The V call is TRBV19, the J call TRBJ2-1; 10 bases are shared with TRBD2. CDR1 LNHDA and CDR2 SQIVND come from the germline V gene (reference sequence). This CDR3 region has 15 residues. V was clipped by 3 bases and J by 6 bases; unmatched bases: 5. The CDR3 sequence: CASSIELAGLNEQFF. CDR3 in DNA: TGTGCCAGTAGTATCGAACTAGCGGGACTCAATGAGCAGTTCTTC.

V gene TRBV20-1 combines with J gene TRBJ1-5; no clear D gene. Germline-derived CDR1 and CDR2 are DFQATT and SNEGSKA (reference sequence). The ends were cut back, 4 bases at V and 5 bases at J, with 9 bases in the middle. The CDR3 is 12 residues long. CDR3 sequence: CSAKDGDQPQHF. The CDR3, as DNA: TGCAGTGCTAAGGACGGGGATCAGCCCCAGCATTTT.

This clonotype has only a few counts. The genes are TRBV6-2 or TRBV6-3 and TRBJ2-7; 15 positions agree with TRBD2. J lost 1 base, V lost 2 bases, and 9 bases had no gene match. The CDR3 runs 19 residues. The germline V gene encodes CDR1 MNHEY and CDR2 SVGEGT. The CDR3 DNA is TGTGCCAGCAGTTACACGACCGGGACTAGCGGGAGGCCGTCCTACGAGCAGTACGTC. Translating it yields CASSYTTGTSGRPSYEQYV.

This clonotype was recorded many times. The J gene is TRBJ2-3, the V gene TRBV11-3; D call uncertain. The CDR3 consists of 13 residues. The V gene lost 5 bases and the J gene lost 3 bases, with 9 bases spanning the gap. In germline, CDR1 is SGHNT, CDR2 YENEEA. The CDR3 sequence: CASSDLQTDTQYF. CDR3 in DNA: TGTGCCAGCAGCGACCTCCAGACAGATACGCAGTATTTT.

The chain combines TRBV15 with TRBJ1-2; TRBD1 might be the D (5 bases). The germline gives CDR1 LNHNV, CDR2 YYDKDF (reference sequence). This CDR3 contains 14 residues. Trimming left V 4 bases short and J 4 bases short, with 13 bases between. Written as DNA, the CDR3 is TGTGCCACCAGCAAAGGGGAAGGGACCTATGGCTACACCTTC. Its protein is CATSKGEGTYGYTF.

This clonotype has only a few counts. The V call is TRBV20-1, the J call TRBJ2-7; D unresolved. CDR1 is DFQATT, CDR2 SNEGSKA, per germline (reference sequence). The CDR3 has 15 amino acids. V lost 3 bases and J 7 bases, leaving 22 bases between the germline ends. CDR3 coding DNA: TGCAGTGCTAGGTCCGGAACTACCCCATCGAGGGAGCAGTACTTC. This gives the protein CSARSGTTPSREQYF.

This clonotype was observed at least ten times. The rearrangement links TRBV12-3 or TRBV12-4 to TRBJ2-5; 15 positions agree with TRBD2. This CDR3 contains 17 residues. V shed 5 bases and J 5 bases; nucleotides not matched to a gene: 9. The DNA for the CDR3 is TGTGCCAGCAGTCCCCGGACTAGCGGGAGGGGTGAGGAGACCCAGTACTTC. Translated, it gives CASSPRTSGRGEETQYF.

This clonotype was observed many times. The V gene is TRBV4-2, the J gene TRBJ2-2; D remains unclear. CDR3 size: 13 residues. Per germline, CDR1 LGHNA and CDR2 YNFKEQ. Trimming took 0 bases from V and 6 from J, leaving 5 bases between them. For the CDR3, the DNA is TGTGCCAGCAGCCAAGATTTGTCCGGGGAGCTGTTTTTT. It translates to CASSQDLSGELFF.

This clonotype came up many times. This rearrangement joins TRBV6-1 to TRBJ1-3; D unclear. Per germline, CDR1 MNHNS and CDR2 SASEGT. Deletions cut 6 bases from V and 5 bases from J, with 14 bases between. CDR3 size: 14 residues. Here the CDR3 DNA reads TGTGCCAGCAGGGATTCATCTCTCAGAAACACCATATATTTT. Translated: CASRDSSLRNTIYF.

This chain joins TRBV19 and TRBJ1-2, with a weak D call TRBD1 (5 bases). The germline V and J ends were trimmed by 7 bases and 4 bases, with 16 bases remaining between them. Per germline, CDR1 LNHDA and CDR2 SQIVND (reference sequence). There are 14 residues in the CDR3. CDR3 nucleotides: TGTGCCAGTATGCCGACAGCCCTCCGCTATGGCTACACCTTC. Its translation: CASMPTALRYGYTF.

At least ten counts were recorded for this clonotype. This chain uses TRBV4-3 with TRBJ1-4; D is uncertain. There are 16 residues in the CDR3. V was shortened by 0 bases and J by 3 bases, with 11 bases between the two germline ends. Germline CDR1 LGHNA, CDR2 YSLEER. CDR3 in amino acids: CASSQDEGRANEKLFF. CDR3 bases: TGCGCCAGCAGCCAAGATGAAGGTAGAGCTAATGAAAAACTGTTTTTT.